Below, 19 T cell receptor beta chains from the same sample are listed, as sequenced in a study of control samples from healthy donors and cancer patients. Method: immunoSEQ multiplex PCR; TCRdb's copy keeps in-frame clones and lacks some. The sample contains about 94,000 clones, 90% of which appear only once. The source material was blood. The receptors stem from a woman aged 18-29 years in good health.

CDR3 bases: TGTGCCATCAGTGAGTCGAGGTCAGACCTTGGAGGCTACACCTTC. Protein sequence: CAISESRSDLGGYTF. The gene calls are TRBV10-3 and TRBJ1-2, with D uncertain. V was shortened by 0 bases and J by 8 bases, with 16 bases between the two germline ends. The CDR3 is 15 amino acids. Per germline, CDR1 ENHRY and CDR2 SYGVKD.

In DNA, the CDR3 is TGTGCCAGCAGGAGCCCCCAGGGAAACTATGGCTACACCTTC. This translates into CASRSPQGNYGYTF. J is TRBJ1-2 and V is TRBV2; D perhaps matches TRBD1 (5 bases). Per germline, CDR1 SNHLY and CDR2 FYNNEI. This CDR3 region has 14 residues. V was clipped by 6 bases and J by 2 bases, with 13 bases between them.

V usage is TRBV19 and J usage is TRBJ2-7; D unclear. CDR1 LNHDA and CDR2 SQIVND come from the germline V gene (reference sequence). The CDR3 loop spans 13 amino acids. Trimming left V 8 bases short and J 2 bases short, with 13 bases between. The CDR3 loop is CASRSMETYEQYF. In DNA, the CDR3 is TGTGCCAGTCGATCCATGGAAACCTACGAGCAGTACTTC.

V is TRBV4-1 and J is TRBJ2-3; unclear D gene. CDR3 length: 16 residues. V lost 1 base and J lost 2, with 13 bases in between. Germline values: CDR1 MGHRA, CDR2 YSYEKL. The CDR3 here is CASSQGRPSSTDTQYF. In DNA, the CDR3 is TGCGCCAGCAGCCAAGGCAGGCCCTCTTCCACAGATACGCAGTATTTT.

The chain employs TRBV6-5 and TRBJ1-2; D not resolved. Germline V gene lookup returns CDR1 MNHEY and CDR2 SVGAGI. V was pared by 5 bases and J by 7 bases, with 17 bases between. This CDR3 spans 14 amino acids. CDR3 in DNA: TGTGCCAGCAGTAGAAATGGACGGAGCTCTGGCTACACCTTC. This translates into CASSRNGRSSGYTF.

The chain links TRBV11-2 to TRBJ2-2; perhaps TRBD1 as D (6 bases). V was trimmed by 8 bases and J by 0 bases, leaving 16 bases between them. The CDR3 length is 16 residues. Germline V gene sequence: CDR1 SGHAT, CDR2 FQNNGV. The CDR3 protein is CASHPIQGTNTGELFF. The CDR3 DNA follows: TGTGCCAGCCACCCGATACAGGGCACGAACACCGGGGAGCTGTTTTTT.

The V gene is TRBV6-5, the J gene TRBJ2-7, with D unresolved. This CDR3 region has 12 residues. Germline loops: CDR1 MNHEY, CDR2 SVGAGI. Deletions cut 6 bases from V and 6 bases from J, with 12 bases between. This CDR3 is CASRTSLSEQYF. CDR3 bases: TGTGCCAGCAGGACGTCTTTATCCGAGCAGTACTTC.

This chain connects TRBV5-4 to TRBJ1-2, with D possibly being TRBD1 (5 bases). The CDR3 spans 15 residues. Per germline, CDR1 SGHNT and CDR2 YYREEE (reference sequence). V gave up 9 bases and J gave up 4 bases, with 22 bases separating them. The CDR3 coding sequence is TGTGCCACCCTCCCGGGGCAGGTCCCTTCCTATGGCTACACCTTC. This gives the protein CATLPGQVPSYGYTF.

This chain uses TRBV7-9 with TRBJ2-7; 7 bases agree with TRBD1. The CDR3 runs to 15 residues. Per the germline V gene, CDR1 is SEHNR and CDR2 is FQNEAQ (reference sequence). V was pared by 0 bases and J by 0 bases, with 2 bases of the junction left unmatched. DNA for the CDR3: TGTGCCAGCAGCTTAGCACAGGGGTACTCCTACGAGCAGTACTTC. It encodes CASSLAQGYSYEQYF.

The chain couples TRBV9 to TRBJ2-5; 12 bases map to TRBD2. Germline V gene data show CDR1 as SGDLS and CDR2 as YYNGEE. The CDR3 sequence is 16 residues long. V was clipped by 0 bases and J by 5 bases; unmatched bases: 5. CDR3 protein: CASSVASGGVAETQYF. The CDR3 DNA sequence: TGTGCCAGCAGCGTAGCTAGCGGGGGGGTTGCTGAGACCCAGTACTTC.

Written as DNA, the CDR3 is TGTGCCAGCTCATGGAGGTGGACAGGGAGGACAGATACGCAGTATTTT. Its translation: CASSWRWTGRTDTQYF. The V and J genes are TRBV18 and TRBJ2-3, with 8 bases aligning to TRBD1. The germline V gene encodes CDR1 KGHSH and CDR2 LQKENI. CDR3 length: 16 residues. With V trimmed by 5 bases and J by 3 bases, 10 bases remained unmatched.

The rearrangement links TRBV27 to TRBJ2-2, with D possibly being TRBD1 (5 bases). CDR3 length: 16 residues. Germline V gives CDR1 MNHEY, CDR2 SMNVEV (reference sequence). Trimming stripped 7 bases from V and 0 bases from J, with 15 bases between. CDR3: CASTVHRTANTGELFF. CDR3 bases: TGTGCCAGCACCGTGCACAGGACGGCGAACACCGGGGAGCTGTTTTTT.

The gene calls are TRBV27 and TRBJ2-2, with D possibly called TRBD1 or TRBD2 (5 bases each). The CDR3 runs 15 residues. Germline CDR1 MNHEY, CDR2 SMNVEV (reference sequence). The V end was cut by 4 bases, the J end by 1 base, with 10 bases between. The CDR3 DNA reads TGTGCCAGCAGTTCCGTGAGGGGGAACACCGGGGAGCTGTTTTTT. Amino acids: CASSSVRGNTGELFF.

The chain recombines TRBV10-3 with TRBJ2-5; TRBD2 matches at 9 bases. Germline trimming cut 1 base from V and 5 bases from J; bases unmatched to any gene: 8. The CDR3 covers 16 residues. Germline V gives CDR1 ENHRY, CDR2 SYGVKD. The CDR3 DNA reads TGTGCCATCAGTGAGTTGCTAGCGGGGACTGGGGAGACCCAGTACTTC. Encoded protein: CAISELLAGTGETQYF.

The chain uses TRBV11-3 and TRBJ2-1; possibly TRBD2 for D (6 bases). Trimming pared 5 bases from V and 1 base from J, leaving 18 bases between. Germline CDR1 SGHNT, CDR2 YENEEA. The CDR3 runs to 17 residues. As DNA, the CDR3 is TGTGCCAGCAGCAAGGGGTCCGTGGGGGGTTCCTACAATGAGCAGTTCTTC. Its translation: CASSKGSVGGSYNEQFF.

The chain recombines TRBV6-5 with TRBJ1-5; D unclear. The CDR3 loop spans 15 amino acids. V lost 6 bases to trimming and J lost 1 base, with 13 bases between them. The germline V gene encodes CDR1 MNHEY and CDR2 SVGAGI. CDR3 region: CASRFSTESNQPQHF. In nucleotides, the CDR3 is TGTGCCAGCAGGTTCTCTACGGAAAGCAATCAGCCCCAGCATTTT.

CDR3 loop: CASSLGLVNTEAFF. CDR3 in DNA: TGTGCCAGCAGCTTAGGGCTGGTGAACACTGAAGCTTTCTTT. The V and J genes are TRBV11-2 and TRBJ1-1; no firm D call. From germline, CDR1 is SGHAT and CDR2 FQNNGV. Trimming shortened V by 1 base and J by 0 bases, and 6 bases separated the two germline ends. The CDR3 length is 14 residues. The full variable domain, completed using reference TRBV11-2 and TRBJ1-1, is EAGVAQSPRYKIIEKRQSVAFWCNPISGHATLYWYQQILGQGPKLLIQFQNNGVVDDSQLPKDRFSAERLKGVDSTLKIQPAKLEDSAVYLCASSLGLVNTEAFFGQGTRLTVV.

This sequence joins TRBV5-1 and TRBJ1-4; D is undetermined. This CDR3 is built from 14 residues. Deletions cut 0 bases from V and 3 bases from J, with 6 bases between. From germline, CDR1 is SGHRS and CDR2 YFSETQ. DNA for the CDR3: TGCGCCAGCAGCTTGGCGCTTTCTAATGAAAAACTGTTTTTT. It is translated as CASSLALSNEKLFF.

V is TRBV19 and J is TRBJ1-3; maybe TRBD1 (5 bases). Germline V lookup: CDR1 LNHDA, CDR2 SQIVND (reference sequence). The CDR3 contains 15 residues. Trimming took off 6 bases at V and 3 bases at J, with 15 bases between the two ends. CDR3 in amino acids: CASRRPGTVGNTIYF. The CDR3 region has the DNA TGTGCCAGTAGAAGACCCGGGACGGTTGGAAACACCATATATTTT.